What follows is one T cell receptor beta chain and its context. Some clones are missing from TCRdb's copy, which holds only in-frame ones; the method was immunoSEQ multiplex PCR. The repertoire holds about 190,000 clones, with approximately 90% as singletons. These data are taken from a study of blood T cell repertoires in COVID-19. This CDR3 has 16 amino acids. Germline values: CDR1 GTSNPN, CDR2 SVGIG (reference sequence). Germline trimming cut 2 bases from V and 4 bases from J; bases unmatched to any gene: 8. Sequences were obtained from peripheral blood. The origin of this receptor is a woman in her thirties or forties who had recovered from COVID-19. This rearrangement joins TRBV30 to TRBJ2-5; TRBD2 matches at 12 bases. The CDR3 sequence: CAWSLLAGGPGETQYF. Written as DNA, the CDR3 is TGTGCCTGGAGTCTGCTAGCGGGAGGGCCGGGAGAGACCCAGTACTTC.